This passage covers 6 T cell receptor beta chains from one sample sequenced in a study of blood T cell repertoires in COVID-19. Sequencing was performed with immunoSEQ multiplex PCR; in TCRdb, only in-frame clones are kept and a portion is missing. Among some 130,000 clones listed, over 80% were seen once. The sequenced sample was peripheral blood. These receptors were obtained from a man aged 40-49 years with active or convalescent COVID-19.

A few counts support this clone. V and J are TRBV14 and TRBJ1-3, with TRBD1 matching 9 bases. Trimming cost V 1 base and J 4 bases; bases outside gene matches: 5. The CDR3 runs to 16 residues. CDR1 is SGHDN, CDR2 FVKESK, per germline. The CDR3 nucleotides are TGTGCCAGCAGCCAAGGCGGGACAGGGTTCGGAAACACCATATATTTT. This gives the protein CASSQGGTGFGNTIYF.

The chain couples TRBV3-1 (or the pseudogene TRBV3-2) to TRBJ1-3; 9 bases line up with TRBD1. The CDR3 has 14 amino acids. CDR1 is LGHDT and CDR2 is YNNKEL in the germline V gene (reference sequence). CDR3 in DNA: TGTGCAAGTCGGGGACAGGGTTTTGGAAACACCATATATTTT. Protein product: CASRGQGFGNTIYF.

This chain uses TRBV6-2 or TRBV6-3 with TRBJ1-5; perhaps TRBD1 as D (6 bases). CDR1 is MNHEY and CDR2 is SVGEGT in the germline V gene. This CDR3 is built from 16 residues. The V end lost 2 bases, the J end lost 2 bases, and 13 bases lay between the germline ends. In nucleotides, the CDR3 is TGTGCCAGCAGTTACCCGGACAGCCTAGGCAATCAGCCCCAGCATTTT. Translated: CASSYPDSLGNQPQHF.

This chain's CDR3 is CASSSSGGRTDTQYF. The DNA of the CDR3 is TGTGCCAGCAGCTCTAGCGGGGGGAGGACAGATACGCAGTATTTT. The genes are TRBV7-3 and TRBJ2-3, with 11 bases that match TRBD2. Unmatched junction bases numbered 3, after V lost 4 bases and J lost 3 bases. The CDR3 is 15 residues long. The germline V gene encodes CDR1 SGHTA and CDR2 FQGTGA.

The V and J genes are TRBV3-1 (or the pseudogene TRBV3-2) and TRBJ2-2; 8 nucleotides align to TRBD2. In germline, CDR1 is LGHDT, CDR2 YNNKEL (reference sequence). Germline trimming cut 1 base from V and 3 bases from J; bases unmatched to any gene: 4. The CDR3 is made up of 16 amino acids. CDR3 amino acids: CASSQVSGGYTGELFF. The CDR3, as DNA: TGTGCCAGCAGCCAAGTATCGGGGGGGTACACCGGGGAGCTGTTTTTT.

The V gene is TRBV11-2, the J gene TRBJ2-3; D not certain. The germline gives CDR1 SGHAT, CDR2 FQNNGV. The CDR3 has 13 residues. Trimming removed 5 bases from V and 4 bases from J, with 10 bases in between. CDR3 loop: CASSHSPPDTQYF. DNA for the CDR3: TGTGCCAGCAGCCACTCGCCCCCAGATACGCAGTATTTT.